This TCR beta chain is from a study of blood T cell repertoires in COVID-19. Clones were read by immunoSEQ multiplex PCR, and TCRdb kept only the in-frame ones, dropping some. Here the sample spans 24,000 or so clones, about nine tenths being singletons. The germline V gene has CDR1 GTSNPN and CDR2 SVGIG (reference sequence). The CDR3 has 13 residues. After removal of 7 bases from V and 10 bases from J, the junction contained 10 bases not matched to a gene. The TCR originated in a woman older than 75 with acute or convalescent COVID-19. The gene calls are TRBV30 and TRBJ1-6; TRBD1 aligns across 7 bases. The sequencing sample was made of peripheral blood. CDR3 amino acids: CALRTGINSPLHF. The CDR3 nucleotides read TGTGCCTTACGGACAGGAATAAACTCACCCCTCCACTTT.